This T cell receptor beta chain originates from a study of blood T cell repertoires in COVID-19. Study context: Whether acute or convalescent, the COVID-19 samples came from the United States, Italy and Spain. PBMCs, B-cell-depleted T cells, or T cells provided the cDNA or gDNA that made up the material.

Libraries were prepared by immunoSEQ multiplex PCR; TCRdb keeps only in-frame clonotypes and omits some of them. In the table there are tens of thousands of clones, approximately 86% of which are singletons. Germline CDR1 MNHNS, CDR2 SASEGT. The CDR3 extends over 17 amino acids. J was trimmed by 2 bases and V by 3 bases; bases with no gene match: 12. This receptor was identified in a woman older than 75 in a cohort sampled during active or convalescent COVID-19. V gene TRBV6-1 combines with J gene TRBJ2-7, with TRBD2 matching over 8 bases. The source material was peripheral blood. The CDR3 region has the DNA TGTGCCAGCAGTGACCAGGGGAGACTAGCGAATGCCTACGAGCAGTACTTC. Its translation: CASSDQGRLANAYEQYF.